This T cell receptor (beta chain) was identified in a study of OX40 agonist ivuxolimab in advanced cancers. General study results and limits: CD8+ T cells averaged more expanded clones than CD4+.

Germline CDR1 and CDR2: SGHAT and FQDESV (reference sequence). V lost 6 bases and J 4 bases, leaving 17 bases between the germline ends. This CDR3 has 15 residues. This clone came up once. Its cognate antigen is unknown. Peripheral blood came from all dose cohorts at three timepoints. Sequenced by immunoSEQ multiplex PCR; TCRdb stores in-frame clones only, minus some. The sample has roughly 56,000 clones; more than 75% are singletons. This receptor was taken from an adult with an advanced solid tumor such as melanoma, head and neck, liver or kidney cancer. This chain uses TRBV11-1 with TRBJ2-3, with D possibly matching TRBD2 (6 bases). The source material was CD4+ or CD8+ T cells sorted from blood, sampled in a trial of the OX40 agonist ivuxolimab. The CDR3 loop reads CASRVGLAVADTQYF. CDR3 sequence (DNA): TGTGCCAGCAGGGTAGGGTTAGCGGTTGCAGATACGCAGTATTTT.